The 7 T cell receptor beta chains below were found in one sample sequenced in a study of regulatory T cells in long-lasting Graves disease. This sample's time point: newly diagnosed GD, antithyroid drugs for less than 3 months. Generation of the TCR library employed RNA extracted from PBMCs. For TCR beta, libraries came from iRepertoire HTBI primers and Arm-PCR of CDR3 regions. TCRdb redid the calling of the multiplex PCR reads with MiXCR, one entry per CDR3 protein. The table shows roughly 500,000 distinct CDR3 sequences, with around 11% occurring only once. These data were also filed under a second study, of T cells in Graves' hyperthyroidism and ophthalmopathy.

This specimen consisted of peripheral blood mononuclear cells (PBMCs), obtained at new diagnosis, from a patient treated with antithyroid drugs. These receptors were collected from a woman aged 25 to 45 with Graves disease.

The chain joins TRBV19 to TRBJ2-7; 8 positions agree with TRBD1. Unmatched junction bases numbered 12, after V lost 7 bases and J lost 1 base. Germline V gene sequence: CDR1 LNHDA, CDR2 SQIVND (reference sequence). This CDR3 is 16 amino acids long. CDR3 coding DNA: TGTGCCAGTACCCCAGGTGGGCAGGGGGCTTCCTACGAGCAGTACTTC. Its protein product is CASTPGGQGASYEQYF.

J is TRBJ2-6 and V is TRBV7-9, with D perhaps matching TRBD2 (5 bases). Germline CDR1 is SEHNR and CDR2 is FQNEAQ (reference sequence). V lost 1 base and J lost 0, with 10 bases in between. The CDR3 length is 17 residues. The CDR3 protein is CASSLGWTDSGANVLTF. The CDR3 coding sequence is TGTGCCAGCAGCTTAGGATGGACTGACTCTGGGGCCAACGTCCTGACTTTC.

For this clonotype: A much larger clone lies a single base off, so this may be a read error. The V gene is TRBV5-1, the J gene TRBJ2-1; D may correspond to TRBD1 or TRBD2 (5 bases each). Trimming removed 0 bases from V and 6 bases from J, with 16 bases in between. Germline V gene data show CDR1 as SGHRS and CDR2 as YFSETQ. The CDR3 covers 16 residues. CDR3 in amino acids: CASSLGLGDVGNEQFF. DNA for the CDR3: TGCGCCAGCAGCTTGGGTCTTGGGGACGTGGGCAATGAGCAGTTCTTC.

This clonotype was observed at least ten times. The J gene is TRBJ1-5, the V gene TRBV11-3; the D is unclear. Germline loops: CDR1 SGHNT, CDR2 YENEEA. The V gene lost 3 bases and the J gene lost 10 bases, with 4 bases spanning the gap. The CDR3 spans 10 residues. The CDR3 coding sequence is TGTGCCAGCAGCTTCGGACCCCAGCATTTT. This translates into CASSFGPQHF.

J is TRBJ1-5 and V is TRBV20-1; D is ambiguous. The CDR3 runs to 15 residues. Germline V gives CDR1 DFQATT, CDR2 SNEGSKA (reference sequence). V gave up 3 bases and J gave up 2 bases, with 14 bases separating them. Written as DNA, the CDR3 is TGCAGTGCTAGTTTGGGCAAGGGTGGCAATCAGCCCCAGCATTTT. This codes for CSASLGKGGNQPQHF.

CDR3 nucleotide sequence: TGCGCCAGCAGCCCCAGGGGGACAGGACAATACAATGAGCAGTTCTTC. It translates to CASSPRGTGQYNEQFF. This chain links TRBV4-1 with TRBJ2-1, with 8 bases lining up with TRBD1. The CDR3 totals 16 residues. CDR1 is MGHRA, CDR2 YSYEKL, per germline. V was pared by 4 bases and J by 4 bases, with 9 bases of the junction left unmatched.

V and J are TRBV25-1 and TRBJ2-1; tentatively, D is TRBD1 (6 bases). Germline lookup yields CDR1 MGHDK and CDR2 SYGVNS. CDR3 length equals 15 residues. Deletions cut 2 bases from V and 0 bases from J, with 8 bases between. The CDR3 protein is CASSEMDSSYNEQFF. The CDR3 coding sequence is TGTGCCAGCAGTGAAATGGACAGCTCCTACAATGAGCAGTTCTTC.